Presented here are 21 T cell receptor beta chains from one specimen sequenced in a study of cytomegalovirus exposure and HLA in healthy donors. PCR involved 60 Vbeta and 13 Jbeta primers. The assay was immunoSEQ multiplex PCR, and TCRdb's table has in-frame clones only and misses some. The table shows around 95,000 clones, with approximately 85% occurring only once. Sequencing was carried out using PBMCs. The origin of the receptors is a man aged 30-40 years in good health and CMV-seropositive.

The DNA of the CDR3 is TGTGCCAGCTTTGAAGGCAGGGGTGCACCCCTCCACTTT. Translating gives CASFEGRGAPLHF. This chain connects TRBV6-1 to TRBJ1-6; D is possibly TRBD1 (6 bases). V lost 8 bases to trimming and J lost 11 bases, with 16 bases between them. Looked up from germline, CDR1 is MNHNS and CDR2 is SASEGT. The CDR3 has 13 amino acids.

The V and J genes are TRBV7-6 and TRBJ1-1; the match to TRBD1 covers 8 bases. There are 17 residues in the CDR3. The V gene's germline CDR1 is SGHVS and CDR2 FNYEAQ. Losses at the gene ends were 5 bases for V and 0 bases for J; bases not matched to a gene: 11. Written as DNA, the CDR3 is TGTGCCAGCAGCCTACAATACAGGGGGAAACTGAACACTGAAGCTTTCTTT. Encoded protein: CASSLQYRGKLNTEAFF.

The chain is built from TRBV7-8 and TRBJ1-2, with D perhaps matching TRBD1 (6 bases). V shed 7 bases and J shed 0 bases, with 6 bases lying between them. The CDR3 has 12 residues. CDR1 and CDR2 (germline): SGHVS, FQNEAQ. CDR3 DNA sequence: TGTGCCAGCAAGGGGGCTAACTATGGCTACACCTTC. This translates into CASKGANYGYTF.

The CDR3 loop reads CASSLDTGMTDTQYF. The CDR3 DNA sequence: TGTGCCAGCAGCTTAGACACAGGGATGACAGATACGCAGTATTTT. V usage is TRBV7-6 and J usage is TRBJ2-3; D may be TRBD1 (6 bases). The length of the CDR3 is 15 residues. Trimming pared 1 base from V and 3 bases from J, leaving 11 bases between. Germline CDR1 is SGHVS and CDR2 is FNYEAQ.

This chain connects TRBV6-5 to TRBJ1-1; the D gene is possibly TRBD1 (5 bases). Per the germline V gene, CDR1 is MNHEY and CDR2 is SVGAGI. The CDR3 is made up of 11 amino acids. Trimming stripped 6 bases from V and 5 bases from J, with 7 bases between. CDR3 loop: CASRGVTEAFF. As DNA, the CDR3 is TGTGCCAGCAGAGGGGTAACTGAAGCTTTCTTT.

The rearrangement uses TRBV7-9 and TRBJ2-1, with TRBD2 matching 9 bases. The CDR3 totals 17 residues. V trimming: 5 bases; J trimming: 4 bases; junction bases outside the gene matches: 12. Germline-derived CDR1 and CDR2 are SEHNR and FQNEAQ (reference sequence). CDR3 region: CASSGGLASHLYNEQFF. The CDR3 bases are TGTGCCAGCAGCGGAGGACTAGCGAGCCACCTTTACAATGAGCAGTTCTTC. Together with reference TRBV7-9 and TRBJ2-1, the CDR3 gives the full variable domain: DTGVSQNPRHKITKRGQNVTFRCDPISEHNRLYWYRQTLGQGPEFLTYFQNEAQLEKSRLLSDRFSAERPKGSFSTLEIQRTEQGDSAMYLCASSGGLASHLYNEQFFGPGTRLTVL.

The chain has TRBV7-8 and TRBJ2-5, with TRBD2 matching 12 bases. The end of the DNA is better explained by TRBJ2-7, so the J call may be wrong. The germline gives CDR1 SGHVS, CDR2 FQNEAQ. This CDR3 spans 15 amino acids. The DNA for the CDR3 is TGTGCCAGCAGCTTAGGACTAGCGGGAGTCGGCGAGCAGTACTTC. It translates to CASSLGLAGVGEQYF.

The genes are TRBV14 and TRBJ2-7; 10 bases map to TRBD1. Germline V gives CDR1 SGHDN, CDR2 FVKESK. This CDR3 contains 16 residues. Trimming cost V 3 bases and J 6 bases; bases outside gene matches: 11. The CDR3 DNA sequence: TGTGCCAGCAGCCAGGCAACCGGGACAGGGGTTAGCGAGCAGTACTTC. Translated, it gives CASSQATGTGVSEQYF.

This clone was seen a handful of times. The gene calls are TRBV11-1 and TRBJ2-5; the match to TRBD1 covers 9 bases. Trimming at V came to 6 bases and at J to 5 bases, leaving 10 bases not matched to a gene. CDR3 length: 15 amino acids. From germline, CDR1 is SGHAT and CDR2 FQDESV (reference sequence). CDR3 protein: CASSPDRGFTETQYF. As DNA, the CDR3 is TGTGCCAGCAGTCCCGACAGGGGGTTCACTGAGACCCAGTACTTC. Variable domain in full (rest from reference TRBV11-1 and TRBJ2-5): EAEVAQSPRYKITEKSQAVAFWCDPISGHATLYWYRQILGQGPELLVQFQDESVVDDSQLPKDRFSAERLKGVDSTLKIQPAELGDSAMYLCASSPDRGFTETQYFGPGTRLLVL.

This clone was seen once. This chain connects TRBV30 to TRBJ2-3; a possible D gene is TRBD2 (5 bases). This CDR3 region has 16 residues. The germline V gene encodes CDR1 GTSNPN and CDR2 SVGIG (reference sequence). The V gene lost 4 bases and the J gene lost 1 base, with 18 bases spanning the gap. The CDR3 nucleotides are TGTGCCTGGACCCCCGGGGTGCGAGCCCGCACAGATACGCAGTATTTT. Translation: CAWTPGVRARTDTQYF.

This rearrangement joins TRBV7-9 to TRBJ2-1, with D possibly TRBD2 on 5 matching bases. Germline V gene lookup returns CDR1 SEHNR and CDR2 FQNEAQ (reference sequence). The CDR3 covers 14 residues. Trimming took off 0 bases at V and 9 bases at J, with 12 bases between the two ends. This CDR3 reads CASSLAGVFGEQFF. The CDR3 DNA sequence: TGTGCCAGCAGCTTAGCGGGAGTGTTCGGTGAGCAGTTCTTC.

V is TRBV5-4 and J is TRBJ2-7, with D possibly being TRBD2 (6 bases). The germline gives CDR1 SGHNT, CDR2 YYREEE (reference sequence). The CDR3 runs to 13 residues. Trimming pared 2 bases from V and 0 bases from J, leaving 6 bases between. For the CDR3, the DNA is TGTGCCAGCAGCTTCGGGGGCTCCTACGAGCAGTACTTC. This codes for CASSFGGSYEQYF.

The CDR3, as DNA: TGTGCTGGGACAGGGGGCTCCGGGGAGCTGTTTTTT. Translation gives CAGTGGSGELFF. V usage is TRBV30 and J usage is TRBJ2-2, with TRBD1 matching 12 bases. From germline, CDR1 is GTSNPN and CDR2 SVGIG (reference sequence). The CDR3 consists of 12 residues.

The chain employs TRBV7-8 and TRBJ2-7; D possibly corresponds to TRBD2 (6 bases). The germline V gene encodes CDR1 SGHVS and CDR2 FQNEAQ. The germline V and J ends were trimmed by 5 bases and 5 bases, with 19 bases remaining between them. The CDR3 is 15 residues long. Here the CDR3 reads CASSPLMGGIHEQYF. In DNA, the CDR3 is TGTGCCAGCAGCCCCCTAATGGGAGGCATCCACGAGCAGTACTTC.

The rearrangement links TRBV19 to TRBJ1-5; TRBD1 might be the D (6 bases). The germline V gene encodes CDR1 LNHDA and CDR2 SQIVND (reference sequence). V lost 4 bases to trimming and J lost 7 bases, with 17 bases between them. The CDR3 is 15 amino acids. The CDR3 bases are TGTGCCAGTAGTAGAGGAGGGGGGGCAGAGCAGCCCCAGCATTTT. Protein: CASSRGGGAEQPQHF. Complete variable domain (other parts from reference TRBV19 and TRBJ1-5): DGGITQSPKYLFRKEGQNVTLSCEQNLNHDAMYWYRQDPGQGLRLIYYSQIVNDFQKGDIAEGYSVSREKKESFPLTVTSAQKNPTAFYLCASSRGGGAEQPQHFGDGTRLSIL.

The sample holds one count of this clone. The chain couples TRBV9 to TRBJ2-1; 12 bases are shared with TRBD1. CDR3 length equals 21 residues. Losses at the gene ends were 0 bases for V and 2 bases for J; bases not matched to a gene: 15. Looked up from germline, CDR1 is SGDLS and CDR2 is YYNGEE. CDR3: CASSVENRDRGLRRPYNEQFF. CDR3 coding DNA: TGTGCCAGCAGCGTAGAAAATCGGGACAGGGGGCTCCGTCGTCCCTACAATGAGCAGTTCTTC.

The chain combines TRBV6-5 with TRBJ1-1; weak D call: TRBD1 (5 bases). The CDR3 is 15 residues long. CDR1 and CDR2 (germline): MNHEY, SVGAGI. V gave up 5 bases and J gave up 0 bases, with 13 bases separating them. For the CDR3, the DNA is TGTGCCAGCAGTGCGACGACAGTCCTGAACACTGAAGCTTTCTTT. Its translation is CASSATTVLNTEAFF.

This chain uses TRBV29-1 with TRBJ1-1; the D gene is possibly TRBD1 (5 bases). The CDR3 consists of 15 residues. V was clipped by 4 bases and J by 1 base, with 16 bases between them. Germline V gene lookup returns CDR1 SQVTM and CDR2 ANQGSEA. The CDR3 DNA reads TGCAGCGTTGCCTGGGGGGGGGTCAAGAACACTGAAGCTTTCTTT. Residues: CSVAWGGVKNTEAFF.

The chain couples TRBV9 to TRBJ1-2, with 9 bases fitting TRBD1. In germline, CDR1 is SGDLS, CDR2 YYNGEE. With V trimmed by 0 bases and J by 6 bases, 6 bases remained unmatched. This CDR3 has 15 residues. The CDR3 sequence is CASSVGRDRVHGYTF. CDR3 DNA sequence: TGTGCCAGCAGCGTAGGCCGGGACAGGGTCCATGGCTACACCTTC. The whole variable domain, remainder taken from reference TRBV9 and TRBJ1-2, is DSGVTQTPKHLITATGQRVTLRCSPRSGDLSVYWYQQSLDQGLQFLIQYYNGEERAKGNILERFSAQQFPDLHSELNLSSLELGDSALYFCASSVGRDRVHGYTFGSGTRLTVV.

The chain joins TRBV29-1 to TRBJ2-1; 10 bases map to TRBD2. The CDR3 is made up of 15 amino acids. V dropped 4 bases and J dropped 0; count of bases not matched to a gene: 3. CDR1 and CDR2 from the germline V gene are SQVTM and ANQGSEA. CDR3 DNA: TGCAGCGTTGGATTAGCGGGGGGCTCCTACAATGAGCAGTTCTTC. As protein: CSVGLAGGSYNEQFF.

V is TRBV30 and J is TRBJ1-3, with 8 nucleotides matching TRBD1. With V trimmed by 0 bases and J by 2 bases, 6 bases remained unmatched. The germline CDR1 and CDR2 sequences are GTSNPN and SVGIG (reference sequence). The CDR3 has 16 residues. CDR3 amino acids: CAWSVHRGITGNTIYF. CDR3 nucleotide sequence: TGTGCCTGGAGTGTACACAGGGGGATTACTGGAAACACCATATATTTT.